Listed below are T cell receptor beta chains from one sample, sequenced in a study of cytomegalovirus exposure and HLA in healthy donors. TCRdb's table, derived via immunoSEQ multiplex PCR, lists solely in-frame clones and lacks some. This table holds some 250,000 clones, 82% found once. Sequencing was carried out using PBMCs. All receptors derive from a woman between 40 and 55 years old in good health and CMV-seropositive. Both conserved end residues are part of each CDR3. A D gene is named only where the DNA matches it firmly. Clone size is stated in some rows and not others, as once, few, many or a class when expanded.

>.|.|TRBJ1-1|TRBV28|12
TGTGCCAGCAGTCCAGGGGCGACTGAAGCTTTCTTT
CASSPGATEAFF
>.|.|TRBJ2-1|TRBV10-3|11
TGTGCCATCTCCGGTGACAATGAGCAGTTCTTC
CAISGDNEQFF
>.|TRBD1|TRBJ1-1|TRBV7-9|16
TGTTCCAGCAGCTCGGAAATATCAACGGGACAGGTTGAAGCTTTCTTT
CSSSSEISTGQVEAFF
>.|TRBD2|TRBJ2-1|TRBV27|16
TGTGCCAGCAGTTCCACACTAGCGGGTTTAGACAATGAGCAGTTCTTC
CASSSTLAGLDNEQFF
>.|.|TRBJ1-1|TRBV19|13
TGTGCCAGTGCTGGGGGGGCGAGCACTGAAGCTTTCTTT
CASAGGASTEAFF
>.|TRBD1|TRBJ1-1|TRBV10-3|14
TGTGCCATCAGACGGACAGGGGACGGGGCTGAAGCTTTCTTT
CAIRRTGDGAEAFF
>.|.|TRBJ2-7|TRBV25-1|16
TGTGCCAGCAGTGACCTTACGGACAGCCTCTCCTACGAGCAGTACTTC
CASSDLTDSLSYEQYF
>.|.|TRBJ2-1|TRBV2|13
TGTGCCAGCAGGAGGGACTCGAACAATGAGCAGTTCTTC
CASRRDSNNEQFF
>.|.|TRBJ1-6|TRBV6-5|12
TGTGCCAGCCGGACAGTCGGTTCACCCCTCCACTTT
CASRTVGSPLHF
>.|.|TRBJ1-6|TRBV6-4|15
TGTGCCAGCAGTGACCCTTCAGGGTTTAATTCACCCCTCCACTTT
CASSDPSGFNSPLHF
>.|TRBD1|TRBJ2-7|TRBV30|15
TGTGCCTGGGGGGGACAGGGAGCGGGATACTACGAGCAGTACTTC
CAWGGQGAGYYEQYF
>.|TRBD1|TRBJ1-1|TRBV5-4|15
TGTGCCAGCAGCCCCGGGACAGGGGGTCTGACTGAAGCTTTCTTT
CASSPGTGGLTEAFF
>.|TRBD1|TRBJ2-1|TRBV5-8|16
TGTGCCAGCAGCACCCGACAGGGGATCTCCTACAATGAGCAGTTCTTC
CASSTRQGISYNEQFF
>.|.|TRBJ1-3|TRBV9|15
TGTGCCAGCAGCCGCGACCCTGGGAGGGGAAACACCATATATTTT
CASSRDPGRGNTIYF
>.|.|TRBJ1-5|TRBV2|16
TGTGCCAGCAGTGAGGGGTACAGGGCGTTAGATCAGCCCCAGCATTTT
CASSEGYRALDQPQHF
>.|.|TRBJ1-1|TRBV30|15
TGTGCCTGGAGGTCAGGGGTCGTAGGAAACACTGAAGCTTTCTTT
CAWRSGVVGNTEAFF
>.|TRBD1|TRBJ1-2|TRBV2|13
TGTGCCACCAGGGACAGAGTAAACTATGGCTACACCTTC
CATRDRVNYGYTF
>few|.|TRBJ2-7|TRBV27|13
TGTGCCAGTTGGGAGATGTCTGGGTACGAGCAGTACTTC
CASWEMSGYEQYF
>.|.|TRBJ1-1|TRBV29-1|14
TGCAGCTCCCACGGCAAGGGCTGGGACTCTGGGACTTTCTTT
CSSHGKGWDSGTFF
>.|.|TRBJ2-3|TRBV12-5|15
TGTGCTAGTGGTTTGACGGGGATGTCCACAGATACGCAGTATTTT
CASGLTGMSTDTQYF
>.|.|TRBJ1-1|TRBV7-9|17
TGTGCCAGCAGCTTTCCAAAAAGGGGTCAGATGAACACTGAAGCTTTCTTT
CASSFPKRGQMNTEAFF
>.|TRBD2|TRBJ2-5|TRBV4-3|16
TGCGCCAGCAGCCATGCCGGACTAGCGGGAGAAGAGACCCAGTACTTC
CASSHAGLAGEETQYF
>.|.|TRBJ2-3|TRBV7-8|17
TGTGCCAGCAGCTTAGCTAGTCGACAGGTATTCACAGATACGCAGTATTTT
CASSLASRQVFTDTQYF
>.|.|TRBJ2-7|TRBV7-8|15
TGTGCCAGCAGCTCCTATCGGACTGCCTCCTACGAGCAGTACTTC
CASSSYRTASYEQYF
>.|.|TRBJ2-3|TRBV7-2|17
TGTGCCAGCAGCTTAGGCGTCGGGACACCTAGCACAGATACGCAGTATTTT
CASSLGVGTPSTDTQYF
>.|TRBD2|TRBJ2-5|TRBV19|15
TGTGCCAGGCCCCGGGGAGGGATTCCTAGAGGGACCCAGTACTTC
CARPRGGIPRGTQYF
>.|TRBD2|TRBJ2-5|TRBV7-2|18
TGTGCCAGCAGCTTCTCGGGACTAGCGGGGGGATATAAAGAGACCCAGTACTTC
CASSFSGLAGGYKETQYF
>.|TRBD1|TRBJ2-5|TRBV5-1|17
TGCGCCAGCAGCTTGGCCGTCCGACAGGGGTTGGGGGAGACCCAGTACTTC
CASSLAVRQGLGETQYF
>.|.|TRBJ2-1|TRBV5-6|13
TGTGCCAGCAGCTTGGGTCTCCTATATGAGCAGTTCTTC
CASSLGLLYEQFF
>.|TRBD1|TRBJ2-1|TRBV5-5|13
TGTGCCAGCAGCTTGGACAGGGGCAATGAGCAGTTCTTC
CASSLDRGNEQFF
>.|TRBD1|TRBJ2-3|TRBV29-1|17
TGCAGCGTCCACCCCCTTGGACAGGGTGGGGGCACAGATACGCAGTATTTT
CSVHPLGQGGGTDTQYF
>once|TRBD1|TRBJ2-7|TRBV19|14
TGTGCCAGTAGTGACAGGGGTAGCTCCTACGAGCAGTACTTC
CASSDRGSSYEQYF
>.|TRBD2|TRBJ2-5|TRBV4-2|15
TGTGCCAGCAGCCAAGATGGACTAGCGGGGGGTTCCCAGTACTTC
CASSQDGLAGGSQYF
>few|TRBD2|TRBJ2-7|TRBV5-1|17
TGCGCCAGCAGCGGGGGGACTAGCGGGAGACTATCCTACGAGCAGTACTTC
CASSGGTSGRLSYEQYF
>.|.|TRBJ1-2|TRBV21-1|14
TGTGCCAGCATCCGAACTGACAGGGACCATGGCTACACCTTC
CASIRTDRDHGYTF
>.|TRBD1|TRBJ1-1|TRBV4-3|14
TGCGCCAGCAGTCGACAGGGGCGGAGCACTGAAGCTTTCTTT
CASSRQGRSTEAFF
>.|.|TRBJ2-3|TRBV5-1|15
TGCGCCAGCAGCTTGGTTGACAGGAGCACAGATACGCAGTATTTT
CASSLVDRSTDTQYF
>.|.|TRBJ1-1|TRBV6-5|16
TGTGCCAGCAGTTACTCCTCGACAGGCGCAAACACTGAAGCTTTCTTT
CASSYSSTGANTEAFF
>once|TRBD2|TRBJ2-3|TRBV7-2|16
TGTGCCAGCAGCCAAATAGCGGGGGGGGGAAGAGATACGCAGTATTTT
CASSQIAGGGRDTQYF
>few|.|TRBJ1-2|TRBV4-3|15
TGCGCCAGCAGCCAATCACGGGGATTTAGCTATGGCTACACCTTC
CASSQSRGFSYGYTF
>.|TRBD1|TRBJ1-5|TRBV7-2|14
TGTGCCAGCAGCGTAACAGGGGACAATCAGCCCCAGCATTTT
CASSVTGDNQPQHF
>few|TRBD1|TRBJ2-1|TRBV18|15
TGTGCCAGCTCACTTTCGACAGGGTTGGTCGGTGAGCAGTTCTTC
CASSLSTGLVGEQFF
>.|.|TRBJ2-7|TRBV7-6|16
TGTGCCAGCAGCCGATCCCGCACGACAGGAACCTACGAGCAGTACTTC
CASSRSRTTGTYEQYF
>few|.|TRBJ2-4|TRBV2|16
TGTGCCAGCAGTGAAGTGGAGGCTAGTACCAAAAACATTCAGTACTTC
CASSEVEASTKNIQYF
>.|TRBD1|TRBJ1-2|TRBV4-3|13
TGCGCCAGCAGCCAAGAGACAGGGTATGGCTACACCTTC
CASSQETGYGYTF
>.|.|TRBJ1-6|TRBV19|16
TGTGCCAGTAGTCAACAGAAGAGCTCCTATAATTCACCCCTCCACTTT
CASSQQKSSYNSPLHF